Included here is one T cell receptor beta chain sequence, with context. Its cognate antigen is unknown. V was trimmed by 6 bases and J by 8 bases, leaving 16 bases between them. This CDR3 comprises 14 residues. Germline CDR1 reads MNHEY; CDR2 reads SVGAGI. The data derive from a study of T cells after posttransplantation cyclophosphamide. Notes on the study in general: Later post-transplant blood repertoires were often dominated by donor CD8+ memory clones.

TCRdb keeps only in-frame clones here, not all; method: immunoSEQ multiplex PCR. The sample consists of 66,000 or so clones, around 93% of them appearing once. The sequence came from a woman in her twenties or thirties in good health and a related stem cell transplant donor. The J gene is TRBJ1-4, the V gene TRBV6-5; tentatively, D is TRBD1 (6 bases). The source material was PBMCs. This chain's CDR3 is CASSRDMDLEKLFF. CDR3 DNA: TGTGCCAGCAGCAGGGACATGGATCTCGAAAAACTGTTTTTT.